The clone carrying this TCR beta chain was observed a handful of times. Its antigen is still unknown. Germline CDR1 SGHRS, CDR2 YFSETQ. This CDR3 comprises 13 residues. The trim removed 4 bases at V and 13 bases at J, leaving 11 bases unmatched. Method: immunoSEQ multiplex PCR; TCRdb's copy keeps in-frame clones and lacks some. The table lists 45,000 or so clones, 75% to 80% of them singletons. The sample comes from a study of vaccination effects on CD4 cells after COVID-19. The culture ran for about 10 days, and then CD4+ T cells were isolated. In the cultures, half the medium was exchanged for IL-2 medium on days 3 and 7. Study-level findings and limits: Late after vaccination, infection- and vaccine-induced clones showed marked clonal contraction.

This sequence joins TRBV5-1 and TRBJ1-1, with TRBD1 matching over 9 bases. Sample: CD4+ T cells from PBMCs cultured without peptide, taken before COVID-19 vaccination. This receptor was identified in a human donor who had a prior SARS-CoV-2 infection. The CDR3 DNA sequence: TGCGCCAGCAGCAGGTCCGGGACAGGGTTTGTTTTCTTT. As protein: CASSRSGTGFVFF.